This TCR beta chain was documented in a study of T cells after yellow fever vaccination (dated by TCRdb to between 2019 and 2020). Concerning the study at large: The SMART-Seq v4 Ultra Low Input RNA kit was used to prepare libraries from fractions with low cell numbers. To follow T-cell clones before and after both primary and booster YFV17D yellow fever vaccination, bulk TCR alpha and beta repertoires underwent longitudinal sequencing. Two healthy male donors made up the cohort, one aged 18 to 30 years and the other aged 30 to 39 years. Blood was collected at multiple timepoints before and after primary and secondary immunization, and bulk PBMC replicates and cell subsets were isolated. Overall study outcomes, separate from this receptor: Most clones expanded after primary vaccination were re-detected after the booster (almost 97% of CD4 and more than 70% of CD8), suggesting broad memory maintenance. A small fraction of clonotypes appeared in both the CD4 and CD8 compartments, likely as a result of convergent recombination. FACS-sorted repertoires could contain abundant contaminating clonotypes from the bulk population, so computational filtering was required. Compared with the primary T-cell response, the secondary T-cell response was faster but weaker, reaching its peak on day 5 rather than on day 15. Because the study included only a couple of donors, the extent to which the findings can be generalized is limited.

Looking up the germline V gene yields CDR1 SGHDT and CDR2 YYEEEE. The CDR3 holds 17 amino acids from the cysteine to the phenylalanine. Of all the DNA, just the CDR3 is kept, 51 bases in frame from base 1. After removal of 4 bases from V and 2 bases from J, the junction retains 11 bases not matched to a gene. TCR cDNA was made using 5'RACE template switching, a step that added a universal primer site and unique molecular identifiers. Priming for cDNA synthesis came from both the TCR alpha and TCR beta constant segments. Library amplification involved two PCR steps, and the second step added sample barcodes and sequencing adapters. Sequencing of the libraries was done on either Illumina HiSeq 2500 (2x100 bp) or NovaSeq (2x150 bp). Per the authors' processing: Demultiplexing of reads and collapsing into UMI consensus sequences were performed with MIGEC, and V(D)J alignment was carried out with MiXCR. Vaccine-responding clonotypes were defined with edgeR using replicate PBMC samples, requiring FDR below 0.01 and a log2 fold change above 5 up to day 15. Each bulk clonotype was labeled CD4 or CD8 based on which sequenced repertoire, CD4 or CD8, contained the clonotype at higher abundance. TCRdb cleaned the public reads at Q25 with fastp, built clones with MiXCR and kept in-frame beta chains. All rows with the same CDR3 protein become a single entry with the most common DNA and genes. Clone size and V and J calls follow TCRdb, not the original study. Present in this sample are approximately 580,000 distinct CDR3 sequences, around 17% of which were seen just once. The ten largest clones capture roughly 17% of the sample.

This clonotype was seen only a few times. The specificity of this receptor is unknown. No base quality values were provided; no much bigger clone lies one nucleotide off. This specimen's treatment or condition label, per the study, means: live attenuated yellow fever vaccine strain. At every blood-draw timepoint, two biological replicates of bulk PBMCs were collected. A standard Ficoll-Paque protocol was used to isolate PBMCs from peripheral blood. TriZol was used to extract RNA from bulk PBMCs, CD4 and CD8 fractions, and dextramer-positive and dextramer-negative fractions. Material: PBMCs, obtained around 5 days after the first yellow fever vaccination. The receptor was derived from a man between 18 and 35 years old who received the YFV17D yellow fever vaccine. The sequence joins TRBV5-6 to TRBJ2-1, with TRBD2 matching 8 junction bases. The nucleotide sequence reads as follows: TGTGCCAGCAGCCCGGCGGTAGCGGGGTTGACCTACAATGAGCAGTTCTTC. The resulting protein is CASSPAVAGLTYNEQFF.